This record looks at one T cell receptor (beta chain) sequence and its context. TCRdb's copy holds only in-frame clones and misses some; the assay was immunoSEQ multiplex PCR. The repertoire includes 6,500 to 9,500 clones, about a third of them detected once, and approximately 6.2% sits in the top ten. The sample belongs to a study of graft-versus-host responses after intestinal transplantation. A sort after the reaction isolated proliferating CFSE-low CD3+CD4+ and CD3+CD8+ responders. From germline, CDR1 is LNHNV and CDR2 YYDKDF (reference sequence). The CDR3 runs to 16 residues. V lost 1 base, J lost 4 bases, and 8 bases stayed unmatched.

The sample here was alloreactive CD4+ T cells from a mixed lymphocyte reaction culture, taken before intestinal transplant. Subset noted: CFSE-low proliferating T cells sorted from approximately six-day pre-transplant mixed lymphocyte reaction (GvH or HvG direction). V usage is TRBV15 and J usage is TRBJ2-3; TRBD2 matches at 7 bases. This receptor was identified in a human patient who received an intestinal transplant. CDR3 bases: TGTGCCACCAGCAGAGGGACTAGATCGGTTGCAGATACGCAGTATTTT. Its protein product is CATSRGTRSVADTQYF.